The rows below give T cell receptor beta chains drawn from one sample of a study of PD-1 and CTLA-4 blockade in melanoma. Only in-frame clones appear in the TCRdb table, and some are missing; sequencing was by immunoSEQ multiplex PCR. The table includes fewer than 35,000 clones, 88% detected once. Sample: CD8+ T cells from peripheral blood, taken from a patient given anti-PD-1 treatment. Every receptor here comes from a human donor with melanoma. Each CDR3 is given with its conserved first and last residue. Each record gives: D gene, clone size, J gene, V gene, CDR3 protein, CDR3 DNA. The D gene is left open where the match is weak. Only part of the rows carry a size: once, few, many, or a class if the clone is expanded.

>TRBD1|NA|TRBJ1-5|TRBV7-9
CASSMGQENQPQHF
TGTGCCAGCAGCATGGGACAGGAGAATCAGCCCCAGCATTTT
>TRBD1|NA|TRBJ1-1|TRBV4-2
CASSQDRSQGVAEAFF
TGTGCCAGCAGCCAAGATCGATCACAGGGGGTCGCTGAAGCTTTCTTT
>TRBD1|NA|TRBJ1-5|TRBV15
CATSGGTGDQPQHF
TGTGCCACCAGCGGCGGGACAGGAGATCAGCCCCAGCATTTT
>NA|NA|TRBJ2-7|TRBV2
CASSGAESSYEQYF
TGTGCCAGCAGTGGGGCGGAGAGCTCCTACGAGCAGTACTTC
>NA|once|TRBJ1-2|TRBV30
CAWSQGSYYGYTF
TGTGCCTGGAGTCAGGGATCCTACTATGGCTACACCTTC
>NA|NA|TRBJ2-1|TRBV7-9
CASSGSLTGNEQFF
TGTGCCAGCAGCGGAAGCCTCACAGGCAATGAGCAGTTCTTC
>TRBD1|NA|TRBJ2-7|TRBV14
CASSPGQGGLEQYF
TGTGCCAGCAGCCCAGGACAGGGGGGACTGGAGCAGTACTTC
>NA|NA|TRBJ1-2|TRBV7-9
CASSITGTREMIDGYTF
TGTGCCAGCAGTATCACCGGGACACGGGAAATGATAGATGGCTACACCTTC
>TRBD1|NA|TRBJ1-5|TRBV5-8
CASSSDRGRYQPQHF
TGTGCCAGCAGCTCGGACAGGGGGAGATATCAGCCCCAGCATTTT
>NA|few|TRBJ2-6|TRBV7-9
CASSVPGLPSGANVLTF
TGTGCCAGCAGCGTACCGGGACTGCCCTCTGGGGCCAACGTCCTGACTTTC
>NA|NA|TRBJ1-5|TRBV6-2/TRBV6-3
CASSSGGGNQPQHF
TGTGCCAGCAGCTCCGGGGGGGGCAATCAGCCCCAGCATTTT
>NA|once|TRBJ2-7|TRBV19
CASSMDLSSYEQYF
TGTGCCAGTAGTATGGACTTGAGCTCCTACGAGCAGTACTTC
>TRBD2|NA|TRBJ2-3|TRBV28
CASSFRAGGTDTQYF
TGTGCCAGCAGTTTCCGGGCGGGGGGCACAGATACGCAGTATTTT
>NA|NA|TRBJ1-4|TRBV28
CASSPDSSTNEKLFF
TGTGCCAGCAGTCCAGACAGTTCAACTAATGAAAAACTGTTTTTT
>TRBD2|NA|TRBJ2-1|TRBV19
CASSFTSGVYNEQFF
TGTGCCAGTAGTTTCACTAGCGGGGTTTACAATGAGCAGTTCTTC
>NA|NA|TRBJ2-3|TRBV4-2
CASSQNPSWASTDTQYF
TGTGCCAGCAGCCAAAACCCTAGCTGGGCTAGCACAGATACGCAGTATTTT
>TRBD1|NA|TRBJ2-2|TRBV12-3/TRBV12-4
CASTTGGTGELFF
TGTGCCAGCACCACAGGGGGCACCGGGGAGCTGTTTTTT
>NA|NA|TRBJ2-7|TRBV6-5
CASSYRGSYEQYF
TGTGCCAGCAGTTACAGGGGTTCCTACGAGCAGTACTTC
>NA|NA|TRBJ2-4|TRBV5-4
CASSYGGADIQYF
TGTGCCAGCAGCTATGGAGGGGCGGACATTCAGTACTTC
>NA|few|TRBJ2-7|TRBV24-1
CATRLGNEQYF
TGTGCCACCAGGCTGGGCAACGAGCAGTACTTC
>TRBD1|NA|TRBJ2-1|TRBV20-1
CSANEQGVGFF
TGCAGTGCTAACGAACAGGGGGTAGGGTTCTTC
>NA|once|TRBJ2-1|TRBV27
CASSLELGYNEQFF
TGTGCCAGCAGTTTAGAGTTAGGATACAATGAGCAGTTCTTC
>TRBD1|NA|TRBJ2-3|TRBV30
CAWTLGQGTGTQYF
TGTGCCTGGACCCTGGGACAGGGAACAGGTACGCAGTATTTT
>TRBD2|NA|TRBJ2-5|TRBV27
CASSLSFGGGIQETQYF
TGTGCCAGCAGTCTCTCCTTTGGCGGGGGGATCCAAGAGACCCAGTACTTC
>TRBD1|NA|TRBJ1-6|TRBV2
CASGTGPLHF
TGTGCCAGCGGGACAGGACCCCTCCACTTT
>NA|NA|TRBJ1-6|TRBV7-9
CASSQTGVTDYNSPLHF
TGTGCCAGCAGCCAGACTGGAGTGACAGACTATAATTCACCCCTCCACTTT
>NA|NA|TRBJ1-3|TRBV7-6
CASSLGTDSSGNTIYF
TGTGCCAGCAGCTTAGGGACAGATTCTTCTGGAAACACCATATATTTT
>TRBD2|NA|TRBJ2-3|TRBV10-3
CAISESGTSGGVTDTQYF
TGTGCCATCAGTGAGTCTGGGACTAGCGGGGGAGTCACAGATACGCAGTATTTT